This TCR beta chain was retrieved from a study of blood T cells in healthy people across ages. This clonotype was counted between two and nine times. The second PCR ran roughly 7 to 12 cycles with a sample-barcoded 5' primer and J-beta primers. TCRdb reanalysed the 5' RACE reads using MiXCR and keeps one entry per CDR3 protein. The sample lists 750,000 to 950,000 distinct CDR3 sequences, 40% to 65% occurring once. V lost 5 bases, J lost 1 base, and 9 bases stayed unmatched. This CDR3 has 17 residues. Germline-derived CDR1 and CDR2 are MNHEY and SMNVEV (reference sequence). Input material: blood. This chain connects TRBV27 to TRBJ2-7; 12 nucleotides align to TRBD2. The clonotype was recovered from an elderly man in good health. CDR3 coding DNA: TGTGCCAGCAGTGCTCGGACTAGCGGGACTCAATCCTACGAGCAGTACTTC. Encoded protein: CASSARTSGTQSYEQYF.